Below are 9 T cell receptor beta chains sequenced from a single sample in a study of CD4 T cells in relation to SARS-CoV-2 and coronaviruses. Antigens for these TCRs are unknown. Assay: immunoSEQ multiplex PCR; the TCRdb copy retains only in-frame clones and omits some. The sample lists approximately 25,000 clones; 76% were seen once. Before the COVID-19 pandemic, during about 2010-2019, CD4+ T cells were taken from unexposed donors. Isolation of CD4+ T cells took place after nine to ten days in culture. Input material: CD4+ T cells from PBMCs, cultured in vitro. These TCRs come from a human donor in good health.

V usage is TRBV24-1 and J usage is TRBJ1-1; D gene unclear. Looked up from germline, CDR1 is KGHDR and CDR2 is SFDVKD. V was pared by 6 bases and J by 4 bases, with 17 bases between. CDR3 length: 15 residues. The CDR3 sequence: CATSQLRGKSTEAFF. CDR3 sequence (DNA): TGTGCCACCAGTCAGTTACGAGGGAAAAGCACTGAAGCTTTCTTT.

This clone was recorded only once. V usage is TRBV6-6 and J usage is TRBJ2-7; 7 nucleotides agree with TRBD2. The V gene end was trimmed by 6 bases and the J gene end by 6 bases; junction bases not matched to a gene: 14. The CDR3 has 15 residues. Germline CDR1 is MNHNY and CDR2 is SVGAGI (reference sequence). The CDR3: CASRSPGTMSSEQYF. The CDR3 coding sequence is TGTGCCAGCAGGTCCCCCGGGACTATGTCATCCGAGCAGTACTTC.

This sequence joins TRBV2 and TRBJ1-5; perhaps TRBD1 as D (5 bases). CDR3 size: 15 residues. Germline CDR1 reads SNHLY; CDR2 reads FYNNEI. V dropped 2 bases and J dropped 1 base, with 9 bases sitting between them. CDR3 bases: TGTGCCAGCAGTGAAATGGGGGAGAGCAATCAGCCCCAGCATTTT. Amino acids: CASSEMGESNQPQHF.

The chain links TRBV7-9 to TRBJ2-1, with 10 bases identical to TRBD2. The V gene's germline CDR1 is SEHNR and CDR2 FQNEAQ (reference sequence). V lost 3 bases and J lost 0; bases outside the gene matches: 5. The CDR3 totals 17 residues. In DNA form, the CDR3 reads TGTGCCAGCAGCTTTTCCGGGACTAGCGTCTCCTACAATGAGCAGTTCTTC. The encoded protein is CASSFSGTSVSYNEQFF. Supplemented by reference TRBV7-9 and TRBJ2-1, the full variable domain reads DTGVSQNPRHKITKRGQNVTFRCDPISEHNRLYWYRQTLGQGPEFLTYFQNEAQLEKSRLLSDRFSAERPKGSFSTLEIQRTEQGDSAMYLCASSFSGTSVSYNEQFFGPGTRLTVL.

CDR3 in DNA: TGTGCCAGCAGCTTAGGGGGTTTGGAGACCCAGTACTTC. Residues: CASSLGGLETQYF. The chain joins TRBV7-2 to TRBJ2-5; D remains unclear. CDR3 size: 13 residues. Trimming stripped 1 base from V and 5 bases from J, with 8 bases between. Germline V CDR1 and CDR2: SGHTA, FQGNSA.

V usage is TRBV12-3 or TRBV12-4 and J usage is TRBJ2-5; D not certain. This CDR3 comprises 13 residues. The V gene lost 2 bases and the J gene lost 7 bases, with 11 bases spanning the gap. The CDR3 nucleotides are TGTGCCAGCAGTTTAACCAACACCAGGACCCAGTACTTC. Translated: CASSLTNTRTQYF.

The chain employs TRBV29-1 and TRBJ2-3, with TRBD2 identical over 11 bases. This CDR3 spans 15 amino acids. V was pared by 3 bases and J by 5 bases, with 7 bases of the junction left unmatched. Per the germline V gene, CDR1 is SQVTM and CDR2 is ANQGSEA. As DNA, the CDR3 is TGCAGCGTTGATGGTAGCGGGGGGGCTTTAGATACGCAGTATTTT. Translated: CSVDGSGGALDTQYF.

The V gene is TRBV2, the J gene TRBJ1-1; tentative D call: TRBD1 (5 bases). V dropped 2 bases and J dropped 1 base, with 14 bases sitting between them. This CDR3 spans 16 amino acids. The V gene's germline CDR1 is SNHLY and CDR2 FYNNEI. CDR3 sequence reads: CASSESRGHPNTEAFF. In DNA form, the CDR3 reads TGTGCCAGCAGTGAAAGCAGAGGACACCCGAACACTGAAGCTTTCTTT.

This chain connects TRBV5-6 to TRBJ2-5; D uncertain. Trimming removed 2 bases at V and 5 bases at J, with 7 bases between. The germline CDR1 and CDR2 sequences are SGHDT and YYEEEE. The CDR3 contains 12 residues. CDR3 DNA: TGTGCCAGCAGCTTACGAGTGGAGACCCAGTACTTC. Residues: CASSLRVETQYF.